This T cell receptor beta chain was sequenced in a study of blood T cell repertoires in COVID-19 (dated by TCRdb to between 2020 and 2021). Background for the entire study: Collaborator samples came from the United States, Italy and Spain and covered acute and convalescent phases of COVID-19. The prospective study material was composed of cDNA or gDNA derived from T cells, B-cell-depleted T cells, or PBMCs. The dataset comprised deeply sampled blood TCRbeta repertoires from subjects exposed to, actively infected with, or recovered from COVID-19. The repertoires were released in a freely available public database intended as a resource for research on the immune response to SARS-CoV-2. Samples came from the ongoing ImmuneRACE study (first 160 participants) plus 1,254 subjects from 6 global collaborators. Nearly every sample came with metadata listing a de-identified subject ID, COVID-19 status, age in years and sex. Where available, HLA class I and class II types were taken from metadata supplied by the sample provider and were not determined by assay-based typing.

The CDR3 measures 13 amino acids from cysteine to phenylalanine. This entry keeps only the CDR3 DNA: 39 bases, framed from base 1. Taken from the germline V gene (reference sequence), the CDR1 and CDR2 loops are MNHEY and SMNVEV. V loses 4 bases of germline sequence and J loses 4 bases, and the interval between the two ends is 10 bases. The immunoSEQ Assay, a bias-controlled multiplex PCR, was used to amplify TCRbeta CDR3 regions from genomic DNA. Per the original workflow: Within the assay, amplification of reference gene primers was used to estimate how many nucleated cells each sample contained. To quantify the absolute abundance of each unique TCRbeta CDR3 rearrangement, sequence reads were collapsed and filtered. Productive Simpson clonality was computed per sample as the square root of Simpson's diversity index over productive rearrangements. The source is immuneACCESS, and TCRdb retained only in-frame sequences with V and J called. Part of the clones is not carried over; for the studies checked, unresolved V genes explain less than half of this, and the remainder is unexplained. Clonal size and the V and J genes are those of that table, whereas D and trimming came from the DNA. The sample table lists about 130,000 clones, around 82% of them with a count of one. The ten largest make up about a sixth of the sample.

To note about this clone: What this receptor recognizes is not known. Base qualities are not provided; no much larger clone lies one nucleotide away.

At one collaborating source in Seattle, patients were enrolled during active infection and were followed longitudinally through the course of disease. Whole blood was collected in K2EDTA tubes by collaborating institutions according to the institutions' own protocols. For TCRbeta analysis, collaborators shipped samples as frozen whole blood, isolated PBMCs, or DNA extracted from either of those sample types. What the work shows at the level of the full study, not this receptor alone: The amount of clinical and demographic metadata varied by source and participant and was provided uncurated.

This chain is built from TRBV27 and TRBJ1-1, with the D gene not confidently named. The sample taken for sequencing was peripheral blood. This TCR came from a man younger than 40 with COVID-19, enrolled during active disease. CDR3 protein: CASSSRGGTEAFF. The sequence in DNA is TGTGCCAGCAGTTCCAGAGGAGGCACTGAAGCTTTCTTT.